The clone carrying this T cell receptor beta chain was detected ten times or more. Its antigen is undetermined. TCRdb itself ran the 5' RACE reads through MiXCR, one entry per CDR3 protein. Among around 150,000 distinct CDR3 sequences, around 10% were seen once, and the ten largest hold 29%. The entry originates in a study of CD8 T cells in ankylosing spondylitis. Study results and limitations: Relatively rare in peripheral blood, disease-linked clones were also CD8+. A TCR beta motif of several highly homologous variants seemed to mark ankylosing spondylitis blood.

Trimming left V 6 bases short and J 8 bases short, with 9 bases between. This CDR3 has 11 amino acids. The rearrangement joins TRBV12-3 or TRBV12-4 to TRBJ2-3; no definite D call. This receptor was identified in a male donor with ankylosing spondylitis or in good health (not recorded which). The sample consisted of blood, either unsorted or a sorted T cell fraction (not recorded which). The CDR3 here is CASSFGSTQYF. DNA of the CDR3: TGTGCCAGCAGCTTTGGGTCTACGCAGTATTTT.